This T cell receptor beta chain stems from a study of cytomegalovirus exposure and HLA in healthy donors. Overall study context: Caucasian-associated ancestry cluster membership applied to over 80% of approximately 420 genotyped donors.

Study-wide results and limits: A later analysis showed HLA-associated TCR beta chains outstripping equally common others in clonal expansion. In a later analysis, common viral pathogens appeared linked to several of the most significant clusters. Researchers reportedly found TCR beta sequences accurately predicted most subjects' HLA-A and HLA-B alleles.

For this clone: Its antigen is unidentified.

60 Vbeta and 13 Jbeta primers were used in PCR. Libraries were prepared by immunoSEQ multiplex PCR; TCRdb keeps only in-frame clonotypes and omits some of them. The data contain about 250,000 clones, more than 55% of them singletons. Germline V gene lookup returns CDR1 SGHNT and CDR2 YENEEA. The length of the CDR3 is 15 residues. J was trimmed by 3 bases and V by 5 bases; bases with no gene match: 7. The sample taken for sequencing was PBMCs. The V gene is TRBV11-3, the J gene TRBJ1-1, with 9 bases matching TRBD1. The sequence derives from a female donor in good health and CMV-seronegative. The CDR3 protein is CASSMGQGRDTEAFF. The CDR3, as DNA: TGTGCCAGCAGCATGGGACAGGGAAGGGACACTGAAGCTTTCTTT.